The sequence of this T cell receptor (beta chain) was determined in a study of graft-versus-host responses after intestinal transplantation. Study context: Every transplant recipient was induced with anti-thymocyte globulin, then maintained on tacrolimus and steroids for around 3 years.

Method: immunoSEQ multiplex PCR; TCRdb's copy keeps in-frame clones and lacks some. The sample yields 95,000 to 110,000 clones, about 91% seen once. Overall study results and limits: Individuals who had graft-donor T cell macrochimerism had allografts that showed high graft-versus-host to host-versus-graft clonal ratios. Among circulating GvH clones, peak levels were associated with early post-transplant declines in HvG clones.

Comments on this clone: Its antigen is as yet unknown.

The TCR sequence derives from a human donor who was the organ donor for an intestinal transplant. The input for sequencing was unstimulated CD4+ T cells sorted from spleen or lymph node cells, taken before transplant.

This CDR3 is CASTTGRGPSEQFF. The CDR3 nucleotides are TGTGCCAGCACCACGGGAAGGGGGCCTAGTGAGCAGTTCTTC. The chain joins TRBV6-6 to TRBJ2-1; TRBD1 aligns across 7 bases. CDR3 length equals 14 residues. Germline V CDR1 and CDR2: MNHNY, SVGAGI (reference sequence). Losses at the gene ends were 7 bases for V and 9 bases for J; bases not matched to a gene: 12.